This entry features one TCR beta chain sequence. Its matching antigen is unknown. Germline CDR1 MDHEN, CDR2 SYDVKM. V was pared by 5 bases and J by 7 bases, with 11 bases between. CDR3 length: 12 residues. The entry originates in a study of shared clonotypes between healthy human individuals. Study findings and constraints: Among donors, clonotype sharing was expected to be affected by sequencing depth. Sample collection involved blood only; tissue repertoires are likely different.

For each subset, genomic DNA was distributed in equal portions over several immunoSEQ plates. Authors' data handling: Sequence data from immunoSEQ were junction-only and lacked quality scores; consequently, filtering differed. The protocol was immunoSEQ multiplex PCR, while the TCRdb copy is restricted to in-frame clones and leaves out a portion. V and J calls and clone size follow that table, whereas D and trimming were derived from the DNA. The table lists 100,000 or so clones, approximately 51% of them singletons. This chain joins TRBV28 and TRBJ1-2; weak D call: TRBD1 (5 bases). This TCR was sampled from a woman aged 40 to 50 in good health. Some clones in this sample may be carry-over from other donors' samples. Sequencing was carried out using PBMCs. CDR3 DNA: TGTGCCAGCAGTACTTCAGGGTTTGGCTACACCTTC. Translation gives CASSTSGFGYTF.